This paragraph reports one T cell receptor beta chain. Its antigen is unknown. Unique molecular identifiers were built into the TCRbeta library. Each CDR3 protein gets one entry after TCRdb re-called the PCR reads with MiXCR. This sample has about 980,000 distinct CDR3 sequences, with about 26% found just once. The sample belongs to a study of T-cell reconstitution after alpha-beta-depleted transplantation in children. General study results and limits: Roughly two months post-transplant, alpha-beta T cells reportedly originated from several hundred graft clones that had expanded. Once a year had passed after transplant, T-cell counts and diversity came mostly from newly produced T cells.

CDR3 length equals 14 residues. Trimming removed 7 bases at V and 2 bases at J, with 9 bases between. Germline CDR1 MGHDK, CDR2 SYGVNS. The starting material was PBMCs, mostly from graft donor cells, obtained 360 days after TCRalphabeta/CD19-depleted stem cell transplant. The genes are TRBV25-1 and TRBJ2-6; D unresolved. The clonotype comes from a boy under two years old who had a stem cell transplant for SCID, so the T cells may come from the graft donor. CDR3 coding DNA: TGTGCCAGCACTCCGGGCACTGGGGCCAACGTCCTGACTTTC. This encodes CASTPGTGANVLTF.